This TCR beta chain was sequenced in a study of T cell responses to AZD1222 COVID-19 vaccine. As concerns this clone: No antigen is known for it.

Whole-study findings and limits: Spike-specific TCR breadth and depth grew following two AZD1222 doses. Recipients of AZD1222 seropositive at baseline numbered only 6 or 7.

The CDR3 consists of 13 residues. V shed 2 bases and J 2 bases; nucleotides not matched to a gene: 0. Method: immunoSEQ multiplex PCR; TCRdb's copy keeps in-frame clones and lacks some. The repertoire holds around 60,000 clones, with approximately 90% as singletons. This sequence originates from an adult in good health. Sequences were derived from peripheral blood, sampled on day 0 of AZD1222 vaccination. The chain uses TRBV12-3 or TRBV12-4 and TRBJ2-7, with 7 positions matching TRBD2. The CDR3 loop reads CASSLSGTYEQYF. CDR3 coding DNA: TGTGCCAGCAGTTTAAGCGGGACCTACGAGCAGTACTTC.